The 11 T cell receptor beta chains below all came from one sample that was sequenced in a study of blood T cell repertoires in COVID-19. Profiling relied on immunoSEQ multiplex PCR, and the TCRdb table lists in-frame clones only, not all of them. The table includes fewer than 150,000 clones, 84% detected once. Sample: peripheral blood. These receptors originate from a woman aged 30 to 39 who had recovered from COVID-19.

This chain uses TRBV29-1 with TRBJ2-1; 11 positions agree with TRBD2. There are 13 residues in the CDR3. From germline, CDR1 is SQVTM and CDR2 ANQGSEA. V lost 7 bases to trimming and J lost 6 bases; unmatched junction nucleotides: 5. CDR3 bases: TGCAGCGAGACTAGCGGGGCGACCAATGAGCAGTTCTTC. Amino acids: CSETSGATNEQFF.

This chain uses TRBV15 with TRBJ1-1; D is ambiguous. The CDR3 is 13 amino acids. Germline lookup yields CDR1 LNHNV and CDR2 YYDKDF (reference sequence). Trimming removed 8 bases at V and 1 base at J, with 11 bases between. The CDR3 is CATARGANTEAFF. CDR3 sequence (DNA): TGTGCCACCGCCCGTGGAGCGAACACTGAAGCTTTCTTT.

The chain uses TRBV9 and TRBJ1-2; 7 bases are shared with TRBD1. The CDR3 contains 15 residues. V was pared by 4 bases and J by 5 bases, with 11 bases of the junction left unmatched. CDR1 and CDR2 from the germline V gene are SGDLS and YYNGEE. The CDR3 here is CASSTHPTGFYGYTF. CDR3 coding DNA: TGTGCCAGCAGCACCCACCCGACAGGGTTTTATGGCTACACCTTC.

This rearrangement joins TRBV11-2 to TRBJ1-6, with a weak D call TRBD1 (5 bases). CDR3 size: 16 residues. Trimming shortened V by 2 bases and J by 0 bases, and 8 bases separated the two germline ends. The germline gives CDR1 SGHAT, CDR2 FQNNGV. In nucleotides, the CDR3 is TGTGCCAGCAGCTTAAACACAGGCTCCTATAATTCACCCCTCCACTTT. Its protein product is CASSLNTGSYNSPLHF.

The chain links TRBV12-2 to TRBJ1-2. TRBV12-2 is a pseudogene. CDR3 length: 18 residues. The CDR3 loop reads CASPAGMGSPAGDYGYTF. Written as DNA, the CDR3 is TGTGCAAGCCCAGCGGGAATGGGCAGCCCCGCCGGGGACTATGGCTACACCTTC.

V gene TRBV4-1 combines with J gene TRBJ1-2, with unresolved D. Germline V CDR1 and CDR2: MGHRA, YSYEKL. The CDR3 has 16 residues. Trimming cost V 0 bases and J 7 bases, with 18 bases left between them. For the CDR3, the DNA is TGCGCCAGCAGCCAAGATCGATCCAGGTTTCAATTTGGCTACACCTTC. It codes for CASSQDRSRFQFGYTF.

The chain is built from TRBV11-2 and TRBJ2-3; 8 bases line up with TRBD2. The CDR3 covers 14 residues. J gave up 4 bases and V 5 bases, and 5 bases lay outside the gene matches. Germline V lookup: CDR1 SGHAT, CDR2 FQNNGV. The CDR3 is CASSPSGRPDTQYF. CDR3 nucleotides: TGTGCCAGCAGCCCCAGCGGGAGACCAGATACGCAGTATTTT.

The rearrangement links TRBV7-8 to TRBJ2-7; D possibly corresponds to TRBD2 (5 bases). Trimming pared 2 bases from V and 4 bases from J, leaving 12 bases between. This CDR3 region has 14 residues. CDR1 and CDR2 (germline): SGHVS, FQNEAQ. CDR3 coding DNA: TGTGCCAGCAGCTTAAGAGGGCTAGCTTACGAGCAGTACTTC. This codes for CASSLRGLAYEQYF.

The J gene is TRBJ2-1, the V gene TRBV11-3; 9 bases agree with TRBD2. The CDR3 sequence is 15 residues long. The ends lost 4 bases at V and 7 bases at J; junction bases unmatched: 8. Per germline, CDR1 SGHNT and CDR2 YENEEA. CDR3 DNA sequence: TGTGCCAGCAGCTCCTCGCGGGGGGGAATGAATGAGCAGTTCTTC. Protein sequence: CASSSSRGGMNEQFF.

This sequence joins TRBV29-1 and TRBJ2-7; D is possibly TRBD1 (6 bases). V was cut by 7 bases and J by 6 bases, with 19 bases left in between. This CDR3 has 13 amino acids. The germline CDR1 and CDR2 sequences are SQVTM and ANQGSEA. The DNA of the CDR3 is TGCAGCGCCGCAGGGGTATCCCTAGGCGAGCAGTACTTC. Translated, it gives CSAAGVSLGEQYF.

This chain links TRBV5-4 with TRBJ1-4; TRBD1 aligns across 8 bases. Germline CDR1 and CDR2: SGHNT and YYREEE (reference sequence). The CDR3 is made up of 16 amino acids. V lost 4 bases to trimming and J lost 0 bases; unmatched junction nucleotides: 5. The CDR3 reads CASSTDRDATNEKLFF. CDR3 DNA: TGTGCCAGCAGCACGGACAGGGATGCAACTAATGAAAAACTGTTTTTT.